Included here is one TCR beta chain sequence, with context. This sample is drawn from a study of neoadjuvant nivolumab and ipilimumab in lung cancer. The germline V and J ends were trimmed by 0 bases and 7 bases, with 12 bases remaining between them. CDR1 and CDR2 from the germline V gene are MNHEY and SVGAGI. The CDR3 sequence is 14 residues long. The assay was immunoSEQ multiplex PCR, and TCRdb's table has in-frame clones only and misses some. The sample records approximately 19,000 clones, around 87% being singletons. The V call is TRBV6-5, the J call TRBJ1-1, with TRBD1 as a possible D gene (5 bases). This clonotype originated in an adult with non-small cell lung cancer. This sample comprised peripheral blood, obtained before neoadjuvant nivolumab, alone or with ipilimumab. CDR3 DNA: TGTGCCAGCAGTTACTCGAGGGGACTGGGTGAAGCTTTCTTT. Encoded protein: CASSYSRGLGEAFF.